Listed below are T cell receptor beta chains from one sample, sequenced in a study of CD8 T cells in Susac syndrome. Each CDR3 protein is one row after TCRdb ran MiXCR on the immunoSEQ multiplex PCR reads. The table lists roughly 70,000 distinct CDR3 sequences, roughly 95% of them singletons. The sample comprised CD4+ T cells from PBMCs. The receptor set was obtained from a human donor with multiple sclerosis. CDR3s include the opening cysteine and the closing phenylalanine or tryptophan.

CASSAGHGYTF,TRBV9,TRBJ1-2
CASKDGSGGNNEQFF,TRBV2,TRBJ2-1
CASRRRGNSPLHF,TRBV6-5,TRBJ1-6
CASSARGYAEAFF,TRBV25-1,TRBJ1-1
CASSPQQVRNQPQHF,TRBV18,TRBJ1-5
CASSFGRAANYGYTF,TRBV3-1,TRBJ1-2
CASSSPDRVVNEQFF,TRBV7-2,TRBJ2-1
CSAPWDRGKEQFF,TRBV20-1,TRBJ2-1
CATSDGTASGANVLTF,TRBV24-1,TRBJ2-6
CASSPTRGGGYTF,TRBV11-3,TRBJ1-2
CASSWGQGLYGYTF,TRBV2,TRBJ1-2
CASRWTSVAGANVLTF,TRBV6-2/TRBV6-3,TRBJ2-6
CSVEPSGGPDTQYF,TRBV29-1,TRBJ2-3
CASSQHSNYGYTF,TRBV3-1,TRBJ1-2
CASSAGLVNEQFF,TRBV11-2,TRBJ2-1
CSASRGIYEQYF,TRBV20-1,TRBJ2-7
CASSSPRERGLSNEQFF,TRBV27,TRBJ2-1
CSVAGTSNTGELFF,TRBV29-1,TRBJ2-2
CASSSGGYNEQFF,TRBV7-6,TRBJ2-1
CASSLWGDYNEQFF,TRBV5-1,TRBJ2-1
CAMSVGTGTHEQYF,TRBV10-3,TRBJ2-7
CSASAGTLQETQYF,TRBV20-1,TRBJ2-5
CASSWGDRDHEQYF,TRBV5-1,TRBJ2-7
CATTGDYNEQFF,TRBV28,TRBJ2-1
CASSPRTGQGETQYF,TRBV3-1,TRBJ2-5
CASSLEGLGGEETQYF,TRBV7-8,TRBJ2-5
CASSLASNYGYTF,TRBV28,TRBJ1-2
CASSLASGGGELFF,TRBV7-9,TRBJ2-2
CASSVATDPRYNEQFF,TRBV9,TRBJ2-1
CASSPAPGGTGGYTF,TRBV3-1,TRBJ1-2
CASSRDSGTQYF,TRBV12-3/TRBV12-4,TRBJ2-5
CSVREPGEQYF,TRBV29-1,TRBJ2-7
CASSPSQETQYF,TRBV18,TRBJ2-5
CASTRGFYNEQFF,TRBV28,TRBJ2-1
CASSRTTGAVSSPLHF,TRBV6-1,TRBJ1-6
CASSSRGADIRGNEQFF,TRBV12-3/TRBV12-4,TRBJ2-1
CASSLASGYNEQFF,TRBV7-3,TRBJ2-1
CASSQGRNTGELFF,TRBV3-1,TRBJ2-2
CASKGIMGNQPQHF,TRBV19,TRBJ1-5
CATSRDYTGRLEQYF,TRBV15,TRBJ2-7
CASTPSGRRNEQFF,TRBV6-5,TRBJ2-1
CASSPTGGGDTQYF,TRBV7-2,TRBJ2-3
CASSYGTGDYGYTF,TRBV27,TRBJ1-2
CASSLLRDEQFF,TRBV12-3/TRBV12-4,TRBJ2-1
CSVDLDIDAGGYTF,TRBV29-1,TRBJ1-2
CASRTTGGTEAFF,TRBV7-2,TRBJ1-1
CSVEGGARTDTQYF,TRBV29-1,TRBJ2-3
CASTVTSSQETQYF,TRBV28,TRBJ2-5
CASSHTGRDTQYF,TRBV4-2,TRBJ2-3
CASSGPQGNYGYTF,TRBV6-1,TRBJ1-2